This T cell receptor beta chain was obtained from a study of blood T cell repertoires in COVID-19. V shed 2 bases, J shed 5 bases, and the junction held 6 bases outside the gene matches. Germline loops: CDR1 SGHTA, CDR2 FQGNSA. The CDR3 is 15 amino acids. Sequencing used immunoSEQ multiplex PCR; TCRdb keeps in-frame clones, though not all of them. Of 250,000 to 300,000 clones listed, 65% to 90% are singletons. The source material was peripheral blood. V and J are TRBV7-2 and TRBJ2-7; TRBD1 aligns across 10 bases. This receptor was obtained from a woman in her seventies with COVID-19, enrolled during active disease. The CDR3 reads CASSLLGQGGDEQYF. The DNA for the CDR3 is TGTGCCAGCAGCTTACTTGGACAGGGGGGGGACGAGCAGTACTTC.